These T cell receptor beta chains were read from a single sample in a study of T cell responses to AZD1222 COVID-19 vaccine. TCRdb's table, derived via immunoSEQ multiplex PCR, lists solely in-frame clones and lacks some. The sample carries about 130,000 clones, roughly 92% recorded once. Sequenced here: peripheral blood, sampled 28 days after the second AZD1222 dose. These receptors were collected from an adult who received the AZD1222 COVID-19 vaccine. Both conserved end residues are part of each CDR3. The D gene is left open where the match is weak. Expanded clones get a size class; other rows say once, few or many, or leave the size out.

clone_size	d_call	v_call	j_call	cdr3_aa	cdr3_nt
.	.	TRBV19	TRBJ2-7	CASSSPTGSPYEQYF	TGTGCCAGTAGTTCCCCCACAGGTTCCCCCTACGAGCAGTACTTC
.	TRBD2	TRBV28	TRBJ2-7	CASSLTSGSTGYEQYF	TGTGCCAGCAGTCTCACTAGCGGGAGCACTGGATACGAGCAGTACTTC
.	TRBD2	TRBV25-1	TRBJ2-3	CASSESSGGYTDTQYF	TGTGCCAGCAGTGAATCTAGCGGCGGGTATACAGATACGCAGTATTTT
.	.	TRBV12-5	TRBJ1-3	CASGLKLGEAGNTIYF	TGTGCTAGTGGTTTGAAACTTGGGGAAGCGGGAAACACCATATATTTT
once	.	TRBV28	TRBJ2-7	CASSLGGNSYEQYF	TGTGCCAGCAGTTTAGGAGGGAACTCCTACGAGCAGTACTTC
few	.	TRBV27	TRBJ1-2	CASSSTRLGFMHGYTF	TGTGCCAGCAGTTCCACTCGGCTGGGGTTCATGCATGGCTACACCTTC
.	.	TRBV12-3/TRBV12-4	TRBJ2-2	CASSSFGELFF	TGTGCCAGCAGTTCATTCGGGGAGCTGTTTTTT
.	TRBD1	TRBV30	TRBJ1-6	CAWSVQRGRGPPLHF	TGTGCCTGGAGTGTACAACGGGGCAGGGGGCCACCCCTCCACTTT
.	.	TRBV6-5	TRBJ2-7	CASMGSGAYEQYF	TGTGCCAGCATGGGGTCAGGGGCATACGAGCAGTACTTC
.	.	TRBV21-1	TRBJ1-2	CASSKIGRGQVNYGYTF	TGTGCCAGCAGCAAAATCGGACGCGGACAGGTTAACTATGGCTACACCTTC
.	.	TRBV27	TRBJ1-1	CASSLPITEKGTEAFF	TGTGCCAGCAGTTTGCCAATAACAGAAAAGGGCACTGAAGCTTTCTTT
once	.	TRBV5-4	TRBJ2-3	CASSPRQWADTQYF	TGTGCCAGCAGCCCGCGGCAGTGGGCAGATACGCAGTATTTT
.	TRBD1	TRBV5-1	TRBJ2-5	CASSPSGDRATETQYF	TGCGCCAGCAGCCCTTCCGGGGACAGGGCAACGGAGACCCAGTACTTC
once	.	TRBV6-5	TRBJ1-5	CASSYSMGVNQPQHF	TGTGCCAGCAGTTACTCGATGGGAGTTAATCAGCCCCAGCATTTT
.	TRBD1	TRBV27	TRBJ1-1	CASSPARRDRNTEAFF	TGTGCCAGCAGTCCTGCCCGCCGGGACAGGAACACTGAAGCTTTCTTT
.	TRBD1	TRBV9	TRBJ1-2	CASSVGGQGPLGGYTF	TGTGCCAGCAGCGTAGGAGGACAGGGCCCCCTCGGTGGCTACACCTTC
.	TRBD2	TRBV27	TRBJ2-7	CASSLAGGGGEQYF	TGTGCCAGCAGTTTGGCGGGAGGGGGGGGCGAGCAGTACTTC
.	.	TRBV24-1	TRBJ1-5	CATSDHGSNQPQHF	TGTGCCACCAGTGATCACGGTAGCAATCAGCCCCAGCATTTT
.	.	TRBV13	TRBJ1-5	CASSLGRYQPQHF	TGTGCCAGCAGCTTAGGCAGATATCAGCCCCAGCATTTT
.	TRBD1	TRBV3-1/TRBV3-2	TRBJ1-1	CASSPRTGILEAFF	TGTGCCAGCAGCCCGAGGACAGGAATTCTTGAAGCTTTCTTT
.	.	TRBV24-1	TRBJ2-3	CATSGYQGDTQYF	TGTGCCACCTCAGGTTACCAGGGGGATACGCAGTATTTT